A single sample gave rise to the 8 T cell receptor beta chains below, sequenced in a study of blood T cell repertoires in COVID-19. Repertoires were generated with immunoSEQ multiplex PCR, while TCRdb's copy carries only in-frame clones and drops some. Of 65,000 to 70,000 clones listed, about 80% were seen once; the top ten hold roughly 4.5%. The sequencing sample was made of peripheral blood. These receptors were obtained from an older woman with acute or convalescent COVID-19.

The V and J genes are TRBV27 and TRBJ1-5, with no clear D. Germline V gene data show CDR1 as MNHEY and CDR2 as SMNVEV (reference sequence). The CDR3 length is 15 residues. The germline V and J ends were trimmed by 0 bases and 7 bases, with 13 bases remaining between them. The CDR3 DNA reads TGTGCCAGCAGTTTATCGTCCATAGTCGGGCAGCCCCAGCATTTT. Its translation: CASSLSSIVGQPQHF.

As DNA, the CDR3 is TGTGCCAGCAGCCTTGGGACAGAACTGTTTTTT. Translation: CASSLGTELFF. This rearrangement joins TRBV3-1 (or the pseudogene TRBV3-2) to TRBJ1-4, with 7 positions matching TRBD1. J lost 12 bases, V lost 4 bases, and 2 bases had no gene match. Germline CDR1 is LGHDT and CDR2 is YNNKEL (reference sequence). The CDR3 is 11 amino acids.

CDR3 region: CASSENWGSGETQYF. The CDR3 region has the DNA TGTGCCAGCAGTGAAAACTGGGGTTCGGGGGAGACCCAGTACTTC. This rearrangement joins TRBV6-1 to TRBJ2-5; TRBD2 might be the D (5 bases). The CDR3 has 15 amino acids. CDR1 and CDR2 (germline): MNHNS, SASEGT. V shed 2 bases and J shed 5 bases, with 15 bases lying between them.

The V and J genes are TRBV5-1 and TRBJ2-3, with 7 positions matching TRBD2. The CDR3 is made up of 14 amino acids. CDR1 and CDR2 (germline): SGHRS, YFSETQ. The V gene end was trimmed by 7 bases and the J gene end by 1 base; junction bases not matched to a gene: 6. The CDR3 nucleotides read TGCGCCAGCCATCGGGGGGAACGCACAGATACGCAGTATTTT. Amino acids: CASHRGERTDTQYF.

V usage is TRBV6-5 and J usage is TRBJ1-2; unclear D gene. Germline V gene sequence: CDR1 MNHEY, CDR2 SVGAGI. This CDR3 is 13 amino acids long. V was pared by 2 bases and J by 3 bases, with 7 bases between. CDR3 sequence (DNA): TGTGCCAGCAGTTACGGGCAGTACTATGGCTACACCTTC. This codes for CASSYGQYYGYTF.

This clone was recorded a few times. The chain has TRBV5-4 and TRBJ1-2; 10 bases line up with TRBD1. Per germline, CDR1 SGHNT and CDR2 YYREEE (reference sequence). J was trimmed by 5 bases and V by 1 base; bases with no gene match: 11. The CDR3 is 17 amino acids. The CDR3 nucleotides read TGTGCCAGCAGCTTGTCGCCCGGGACAGGGGCGACTTATGGCTACACCTTC. Its protein is CASSLSPGTGATYGYTF.

In its sample, this clone was seen a few times. This sample includes further DNA sequences coding for the same CDR3. V usage is TRBV5-1 and J usage is TRBJ1-1; a possible D gene is TRBD1 (5 bases). V lost 1 base to trimming and J lost 2 bases, with 12 bases between them. The CDR3 is 15 amino acids. Germline CDR1 reads SGHRS; CDR2 reads YFSETQ. The CDR3, as DNA: TGCGCCAGCAGCTTGAGAGGCAGGGAAAACACTGAAGCTTTCTTT. This sequence encodes CASSLRGRENTEAFF.

The chain uses TRBV7-2 and TRBJ2-7; no definite D call. From germline, CDR1 is SGHTA and CDR2 FQGNSA. This CDR3 region has 13 residues. V was trimmed by 2 bases and J by 6 bases, leaving 11 bases between them. As DNA, the CDR3 is TGTGCCAGCAGCTTATATAGTCGAGGCGAGCAGTACTTC. As protein: CASSLYSRGEQYF. Full variable domain (remainder filled in from reference TRBV7-2 and TRBJ2-7): GAGVSQSPSNKVTEKGKDVELRCDPISGHTALYWYRQSLGQGLEFLIYFQGNSAPDKSGLPSDRFSAERTGGSVSTLTIQRTQQEDSAVYLCASSLYSRGEQYFGPGTRLTVT.